This note documents a single TCR beta chain sequence. The antigen this receptor binds is unknown. Base qualities are not provided; no much larger clone lies one nucleotide away. The data were obtained in a study of T-cell reconstitution after alpha-beta-depleted transplantation in children (dated by TCRdb to 2016 to 2017). For the wider study: T-cell immune reconstitution after TCRalphabeta/CD19-depleted allogeneic hematopoietic cell transplantation in children was quantitatively tracked in the study by means of TCR repertoire profiling. What the work shows at the level of the full study, not this receptor alone: The frequencies of hyperexpanded clones fell over the following months, and after one year, T-cell counts and TCRbeta diversity were mostly attributed to newly produced T cells. The apparently early recovery of alphabetaT-cell counts about two months after transplant reportedly depended on only several hundred rapidly expanded clones that came from non-depleted graft cells. In some patients, high TCRbeta diversity at day 60 was attributed to recipient T cells and intrathymic progenitors that had survived conditioning.

Read against the paper, the sample's treatment or condition label means: allogeneic hematopoietic cell transplantation with graft depleted of TCRalphabeta T cells and CD19 B cells. The children who served as transplant recipients had been given grafts of TCRalphabeta/CD19-depleted allogeneic hematopoietic cells. The library was produced with PCR. TCRdb lists the instrument as Illumina HiSeq 2500. Molecular barcoding was employed in the preparation of TCR libraries, with unique molecular identifiers being used to normalize TCRbeta repertoire quantification. TCRdb's own reprocessing of the public reads used fastp at Q25 and MiXCR and kept productive beta chains. For every CDR3 protein sequence, its rows merge into one entry that carries the most common genes and DNA. Here the sample has approximately 230,000 distinct CDR3 sequences; 20% to 30% occur a single time. 4.5% to 5.5% of the sample comes from the top ten.

V lost 5 bases and J lost 1 base, and the count of bases not matched to a germline gene is 4. Measured from the cysteine to the phenylalanine, the CDR3 is 16 residues long. Only the CDR3 DNA stays, 48 bases, in frame from base 1. Sequences SGHTA (CDR1) and FQGNSA (CDR2) are obtained from the germline V gene. The clonotype originates from a female patient aged 2-15 years who had a stem cell transplant for congenital amegakaryocytic thrombocytopenia, so the T cells may come from the graft donor. Rearrangement joined TRBV7-2 to TRBJ2-3; TRBD2 lines up with 12 middle nucleotides. Sequences were derived from PBMCs, mostly from graft donor cells, sampled 360 days after TCRalphabeta/CD19-depleted stem cell transplant. For the CDR3, the sequence is CASSQLAGGRTDTQYF. The nucleotide sequence reads TGTGCCAGCAGCCAACTAGCGGGAGGTCGCACAGATACGCAGTATTTT.